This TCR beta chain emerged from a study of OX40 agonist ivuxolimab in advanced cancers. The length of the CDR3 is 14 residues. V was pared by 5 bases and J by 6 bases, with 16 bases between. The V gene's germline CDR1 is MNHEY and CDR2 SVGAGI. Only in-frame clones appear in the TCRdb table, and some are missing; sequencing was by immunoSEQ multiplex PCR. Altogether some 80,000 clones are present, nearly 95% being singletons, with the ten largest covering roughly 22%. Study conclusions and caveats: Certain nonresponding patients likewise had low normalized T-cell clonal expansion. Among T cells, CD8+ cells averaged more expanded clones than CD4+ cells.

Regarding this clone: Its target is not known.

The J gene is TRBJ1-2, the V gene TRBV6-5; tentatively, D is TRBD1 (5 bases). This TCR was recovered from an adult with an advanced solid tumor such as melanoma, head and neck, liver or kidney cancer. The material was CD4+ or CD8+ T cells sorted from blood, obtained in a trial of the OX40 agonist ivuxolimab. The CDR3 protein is CASSPRGGAHGYTF. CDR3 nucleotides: TGTGCCAGCAGTCCCCGGGGAGGGGCGCATGGCTACACCTTC.